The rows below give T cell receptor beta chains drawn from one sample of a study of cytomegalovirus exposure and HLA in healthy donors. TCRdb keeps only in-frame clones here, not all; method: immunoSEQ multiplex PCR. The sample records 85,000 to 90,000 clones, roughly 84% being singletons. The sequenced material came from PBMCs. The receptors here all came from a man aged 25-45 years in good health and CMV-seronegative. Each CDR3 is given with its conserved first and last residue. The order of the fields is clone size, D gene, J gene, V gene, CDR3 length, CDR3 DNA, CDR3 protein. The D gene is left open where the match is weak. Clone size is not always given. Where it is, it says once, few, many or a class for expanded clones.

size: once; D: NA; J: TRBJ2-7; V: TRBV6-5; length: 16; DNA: TGTGCCAGCAGTTCCATATTAACCCAGACAGCTTACGAGCAGTACTTC; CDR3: CASSSILTQTAYEQYF
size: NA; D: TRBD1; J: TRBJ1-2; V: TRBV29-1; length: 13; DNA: TGCAGCGTAGATAACAGGGGAACCTTTGGCTACACCTTC; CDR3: CSVDNRGTFGYTF
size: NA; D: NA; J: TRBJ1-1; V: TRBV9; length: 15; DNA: TGTGCCAGCACCCTAGGGGGAGGGAGCGACACTGAAGCTTTCTTT; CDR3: CASTLGGGSDTEAFF
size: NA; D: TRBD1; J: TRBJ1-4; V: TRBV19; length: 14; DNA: TGTGCCAGTAGTTCAAGGACAGGGATCGAAAAACTGTTTTTT; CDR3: CASSSRTGIEKLFF
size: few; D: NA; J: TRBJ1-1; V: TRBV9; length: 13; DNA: TGTGCCAGCAGCGTAACTAGCTCCGCTGAAGCTTTCTTT; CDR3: CASSVTSSAEAFF
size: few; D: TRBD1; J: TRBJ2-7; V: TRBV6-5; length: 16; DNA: TGTGCCAGCAGTTACTCGTGGGACAGGGGTTCCTACGAGCAGTACTTC; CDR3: CASSYSWDRGSYEQYF
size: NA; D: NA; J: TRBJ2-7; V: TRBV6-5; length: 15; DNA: TGTGCCAGCAGTTCCTCCGGTCTTATGTCCTACGAGCAGTACTTC; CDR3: CASSSSGLMSYEQYF
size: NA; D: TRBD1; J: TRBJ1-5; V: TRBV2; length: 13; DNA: TGTGCCAGCTCCGGGACAGGCAATCAGCCCCAGCATTTT; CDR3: CASSGTGNQPQHF
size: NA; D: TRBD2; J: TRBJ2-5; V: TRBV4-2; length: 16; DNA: TGTGCCAGCAGCCAAGTGACTTCAGCGGGGGCCGAGACCCAGTACTTC; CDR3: CASSQVTSAGAETQYF
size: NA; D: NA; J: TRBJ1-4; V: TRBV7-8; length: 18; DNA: TGTGCCAGCAGCTTAAAAATTTGGGGGGATCGGTCTAATGAAAAACTGTTTTTT; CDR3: CASSLKIWGDRSNEKLFF
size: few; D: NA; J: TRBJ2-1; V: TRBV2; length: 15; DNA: TGTGCCAGCAGTGATTGGGCGGCGGGTCACAATGAGCAGTTCTTC; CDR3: CASSDWAAGHNEQFF
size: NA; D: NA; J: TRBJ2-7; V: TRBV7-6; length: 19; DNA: TGTGCCAGCAGCTTAGGGTTCGGAAGTAGGGGCCCGAATCCTTACGAGCAGTACTTC; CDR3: CASSLGFGSRGPNPYEQYF
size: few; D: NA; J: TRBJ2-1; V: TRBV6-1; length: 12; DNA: TGTGCCAGCTCGGTGAGCTACAATGAGCAGTTCTTC; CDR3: CASSVSYNEQFF
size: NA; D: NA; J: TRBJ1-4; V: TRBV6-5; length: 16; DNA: TGTGCCAGCAGTTACGCCCCACGTGGGGCTGGGGAAAAACTGTTTTTT; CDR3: CASSYAPRGAGEKLFF
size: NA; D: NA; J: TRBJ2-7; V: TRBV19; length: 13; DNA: TGTGCCAGTAGTAGCGGCAGCTCCTACGAGCAGTACTTC; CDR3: CASSSGSSYEQYF
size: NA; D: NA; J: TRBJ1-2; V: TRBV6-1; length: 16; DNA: TGTGCCAGCAGTGAACGCCCGTCCGAGGAGGGGTATGGCTACACCTTC; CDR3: CASSERPSEEGYGYTF
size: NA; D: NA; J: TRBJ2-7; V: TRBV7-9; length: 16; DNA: TGTGCCAGCAGCGTCGTCGGGGGGCCTCCGCACTACGAGCAGTACTTC; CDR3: CASSVVGGPPHYEQYF
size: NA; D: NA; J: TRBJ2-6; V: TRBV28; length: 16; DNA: TGTGCCAGCAGTTCAAACTCAGGCTCTGGGGCCAACGTCCTGACTTTC; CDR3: CASSSNSGSGANVLTF
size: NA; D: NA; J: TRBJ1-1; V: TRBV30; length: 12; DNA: TGTGCCTGGAGGAGGCGCGGCGCTGAAGCTTTCTTT; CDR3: CAWRRRGAEAFF
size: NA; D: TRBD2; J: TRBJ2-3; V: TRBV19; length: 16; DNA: TGTGCCAGTAGTATAGATGTCCGGGGGGGCACAGATACGCAGTATTTT; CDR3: CASSIDVRGGTDTQYF
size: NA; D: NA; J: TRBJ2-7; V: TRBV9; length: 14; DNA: TGTGCCAGCAGCGGAGACCAAAATAGCCACGAGCAGTACTTC; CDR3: CASSGDQNSHEQYF
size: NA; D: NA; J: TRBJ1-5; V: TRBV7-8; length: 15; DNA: TGTGCCAGCAGCTTAGGGGCAGGTAGCAATCAGCCCCAGCATTTT; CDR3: CASSLGAGSNQPQHF
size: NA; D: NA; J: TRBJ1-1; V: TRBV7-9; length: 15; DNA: TGTGCCAGCAGCTTATCGCCGGGGGGGGCTACTGAAGCTTTCTTT; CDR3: CASSLSPGGATEAFF
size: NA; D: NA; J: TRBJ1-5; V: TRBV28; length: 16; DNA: TGTGCCAGCAGTAATCCAGGGTTCAATAGCAATCAGCCCCAGCATTTT; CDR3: CASSNPGFNSNQPQHF
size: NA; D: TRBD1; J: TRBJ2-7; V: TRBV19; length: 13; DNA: TGTGCCAGTAAGGGACAGGGTGTATACGAGCAGTACTTC; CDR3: CASKGQGVYEQYF
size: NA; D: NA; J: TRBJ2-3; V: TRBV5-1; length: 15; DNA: TGCGCCAGCAGCGGGCCGGGGGTTAGCACAGATACGCAGTATTTT; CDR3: CASSGPGVSTDTQYF
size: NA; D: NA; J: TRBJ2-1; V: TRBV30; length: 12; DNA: TGTGCCTGGAGTTGGAGGGGCGATGAGCAGTTCTTC; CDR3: CAWSWRGDEQFF
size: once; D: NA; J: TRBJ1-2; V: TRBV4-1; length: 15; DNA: TGCGCCAGCAGCCAAGATACCGGAGGCCGCTATGGCTACACCTTC; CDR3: CASSQDTGGRYGYTF
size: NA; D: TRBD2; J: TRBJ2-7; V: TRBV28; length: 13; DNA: TGTGCCAGCAGCCTACTAGCGGGGTACGAGCAGTACTTC; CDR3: CASSLLAGYEQYF
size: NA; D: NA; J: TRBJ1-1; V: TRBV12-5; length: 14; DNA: TGTGCTAGTGGTTTCGGGGGGGCGTTCGATAAAGCTTTCTTT; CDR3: CASGFGGAFDKAFF
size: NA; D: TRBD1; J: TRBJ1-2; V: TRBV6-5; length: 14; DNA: TGTGCCAGCAGTTCCCCCGACAGGGGTAATGGCTACACCTTC; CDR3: CASSSPDRGNGYTF
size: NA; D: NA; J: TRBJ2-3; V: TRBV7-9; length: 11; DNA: TGTGCCAGCAGCGGAGGGGATACGCAGTATTTT; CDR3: CASSGGDTQYF
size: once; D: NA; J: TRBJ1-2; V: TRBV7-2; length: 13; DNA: TGTGCCAGCAGCGAGACATTGGGCTATGGCTACACCTTC; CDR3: CASSETLGYGYTF
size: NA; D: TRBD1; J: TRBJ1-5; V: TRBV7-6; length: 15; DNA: TGTGCCAGCAGCTTAGGGACAGGGCCTCAGTGGCCCCAGCATTTT; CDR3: CASSLGTGPQWPQHF
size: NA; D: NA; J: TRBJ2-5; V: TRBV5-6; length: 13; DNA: TGTGCCAGCAGCTCGGGACTCCAAGAGACCCAGTACTTC; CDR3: CASSSGLQETQYF
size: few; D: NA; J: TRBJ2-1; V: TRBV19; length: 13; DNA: TGTGCCAGTAGTATAGTTCCTTACAATGAGCAGTTCTTC; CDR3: CASSIVPYNEQFF
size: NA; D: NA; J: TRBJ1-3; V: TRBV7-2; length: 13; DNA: TGTGCCAGCAGCCCCGATGCGGAAAACACCATATATTTT; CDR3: CASSPDAENTIYF
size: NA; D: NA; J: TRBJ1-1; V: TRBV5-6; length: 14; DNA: TGTGCCAGCACCCGACGCTCGGGGGACACTGAAGCTTTCTTT; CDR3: CASTRRSGDTEAFF
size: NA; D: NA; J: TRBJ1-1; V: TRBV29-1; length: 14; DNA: TGCAGCGTTGAATTTTCAGTGATGAACACTGAAGCTTTCTTT; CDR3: CSVEFSVMNTEAFF
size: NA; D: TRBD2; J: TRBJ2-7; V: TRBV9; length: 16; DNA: TGTGCCAGCAGCCTCTCGAAGAGCGGGGGGTTAGACGAGCAGTACTTC; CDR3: CASSLSKSGGLDEQYF
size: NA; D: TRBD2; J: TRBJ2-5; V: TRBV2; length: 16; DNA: TGTGCCAGGGGGGGGTCTAGCGGGGGTCTAGAAGAGACCCAGTACTTC; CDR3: CARGGSSGGLEETQYF
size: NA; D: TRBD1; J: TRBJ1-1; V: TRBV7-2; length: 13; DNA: TGTGCCAGCAGCCGACAGGGGAACACTGAAGCTTTCTTT; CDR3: CASSRQGNTEAFF